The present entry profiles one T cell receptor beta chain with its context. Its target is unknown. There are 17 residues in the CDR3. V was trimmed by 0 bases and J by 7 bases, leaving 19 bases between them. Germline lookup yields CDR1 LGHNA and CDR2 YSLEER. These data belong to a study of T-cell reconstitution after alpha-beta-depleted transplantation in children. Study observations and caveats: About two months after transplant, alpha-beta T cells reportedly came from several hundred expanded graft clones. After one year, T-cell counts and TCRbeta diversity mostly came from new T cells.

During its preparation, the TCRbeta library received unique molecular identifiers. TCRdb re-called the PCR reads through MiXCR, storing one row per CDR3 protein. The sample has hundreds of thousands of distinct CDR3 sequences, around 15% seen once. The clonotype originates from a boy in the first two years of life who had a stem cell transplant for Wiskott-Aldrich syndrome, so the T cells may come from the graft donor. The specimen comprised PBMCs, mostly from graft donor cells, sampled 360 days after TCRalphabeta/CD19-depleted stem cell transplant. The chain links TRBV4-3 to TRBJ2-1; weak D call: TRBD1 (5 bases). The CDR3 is CASSQEGASTYRNEQFF. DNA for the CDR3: TGCGCCAGCAGCCAAGAAGGGGCTTCCACTTACCGGAATGAGCAGTTCTTC.